The text below deals with one T cell receptor (beta chain). This entry comes from a study of blood T cell repertoires in COVID-19. For the study at large: Sources were T cells, B-cell-depleted T cells, or PBMCs; the material itself was cDNA or gDNA.

Original processing methods: Reference gene primer amplification in the assay estimated nucleated cell counts. TCRdb keeps only in-frame clones here, not all; method: immunoSEQ multiplex PCR. From that table come the V and J calls and clone size; the DNA was used to work out D and trimming. The sample consists of over 250,000 clones, about 87% of them appearing once. Germline V gives CDR1 MNHNS, CDR2 SASEGT. The CDR3 extends over 15 amino acids. The germline V and J ends were trimmed by 1 base and 1 base, with 11 bases remaining between them. The clonotype was recovered from a woman aged 25-40 years who had recovered from COVID-19. V gene TRBV6-1 combines with J gene TRBJ2-7; perhaps TRBD2 as D (6 bases). The specimen sequenced was PBMCs or T cells enriched from blood (not recorded which). Here the CDR3 DNA reads TGTGCCAGCAGTGAAGGGCGGGACGGGTCCTACGAGCAGTACTTC. It specifies CASSEGRDGSYEQYF.